What follows is one T cell receptor (beta chain) and its context. As yet, its antigen is unknown. One junction end does not reproduce the germline sequence, and a read error may be involved. A process of 5'RACE template switching, which added a universal primer site and UMIs, was used to make TCR cDNA. Using its own MiXCR run on the 5' RACE reads, TCRdb lists one record per CDR3 protein. The sample yields around 160,000 distinct CDR3 sequences, approximately 6.8% seen once. These data are taken from a study of T cells after yellow fever vaccination. The study's findings and limits: Abundant bulk-population clonotypes could contaminate the FACS-sorted repertoires.

Germline V lookup: CDR1 MNHEY, CDR2 SVGEGT. The CDR3 length is 15 residues. The clonotype originates from a man aged 18 to 35 who received the YFV17D yellow fever vaccine. Material: CD4+ T cells sorted from PBMCs, obtained about 5 days after the first yellow fever vaccination. V and J are TRBV6-2 or TRBV6-3 and TRBJ1-5; D not certain. The CDR3 DNA follows: TGTGCCAGCAGTAACTCTAACACCGGAAATCAGCCCCAGCATTTT. Its translation is CASSNSNTGNQPQHF.